Reported below is one T cell receptor (beta chain). The sample is drawn from a study of T cell responses to AZD1222 COVID-19 vaccine. Sequencing was performed with immunoSEQ multiplex PCR; in TCRdb, only in-frame clones are kept and a portion is missing. The data contain 120,000 or so clones, 85% to 90% of them singletons. This CDR3 has 15 amino acids. Trimming removed 6 bases from V and 4 bases from J; junction bases left unmatched: 11. Germline V gene lookup returns CDR1 MDHEN and CDR2 SYDVKM. The chain is built from TRBV28 and TRBJ1-2, with TRBD1 identical over 7 bases. The sample was peripheral blood, taken on day 0 of MenACWY control vaccination. The TCR sequence derives from an adult in good health. The CDR3 nucleotides read TGTGCCAGCAGCCCATCCAGGGGGGGCGGCTATGGCTACACCTTC. This translates into CASSPSRGGGYGYTF.